The 21 T cell receptor beta chains reported below all come from one sample, sequenced in a study of identical twins. TCRdb re-derived calls from the 5' RACE reads in MiXCR, one entry per CDR3 protein. The sample includes roughly 1,500,000 distinct CDR3 sequences, about 31% of them seen just once. Specimen: cord blood. These receptors were obtained from a newborn girl in good health.

This clonotype was counted a few times. This sequence joins TRBV6-1 and TRBJ1-5; perhaps TRBD1 as D (5 bases). V shed 2 bases and J shed 5 bases, with 10 bases lying between them. The CDR3 is made up of 14 amino acids. CDR1 MNHNS and CDR2 SASEGT come from the germline V gene. CDR3 sequence: CASSEWSGHQPQHF. CDR3 bases: TGTGCCAGCAGTGAATGGTCAGGGCATCAGCCCCAGCATTTT.

V and J are TRBV14 and TRBJ1-2, with D possibly matching TRBD1 (5 bases). Germline loops: CDR1 SGHDN, CDR2 FVKESK. The CDR3 spans 14 residues. Trimming removed 2 bases at V and 8 bases at J, with 15 bases between. CDR3 amino acids: CASSQRDSHWGYTF. Here the CDR3 DNA reads TGTGCCAGCAGCCAACGGGACTCTCATTGGGGCTACACCTTC. Complete variable domain (other parts from reference TRBV14 and TRBJ1-2): EAGVTQFPSHSVIEKGQTVTLRCDPISGHDNLYWYRRVMGKEIKFLLHFVKESKQDESGMPNNRFLAERTGGTYSTLKVQPAELEDSGVYFCASSQRDSHWGYTFGSGTRLTVV.

This clonotype has only a few counts. This chain links TRBV20-1 with TRBJ2-1, with 16 bases identical to TRBD2. The germline V gene has CDR1 DFQATT and CDR2 SNEGSKA (reference sequence). The junction had 3 bases not matched to a gene; V was cut back by 5 bases and J by 2 bases. The CDR3 length is 16 residues. In DNA form, the CDR3 reads TGCAGTGCTTACGGGACTAGCGGGAGGGCCTACAATGAGCAGTTCTTC. It is translated as CSAYGTSGRAYNEQFF.

The genes are TRBV12-3 or TRBV12-4 and TRBJ2-4; D possibly corresponds to TRBD1 (5 bases). Trimming shortened V by 5 bases and J by 15 bases, and 14 bases separated the two germline ends. This CDR3 region has 11 residues. CDR3: CASSGASLLYF. CDR3 nucleotides: TGTGCCAGCAGTGGGGCCTCCCTGTTGTACTTC.

V gene TRBV20-1 combines with J gene TRBJ2-4; D perhaps matches TRBD2 (7 bases). The germline CDR1 and CDR2 sequences are DFQATT and SNEGSKA (reference sequence). CDR3 size: 15 residues. The V gene lost 0 bases and the J gene lost 1 base, with 10 bases spanning the gap. CDR3: CSARDKGGAKNIQYF. In DNA form, the CDR3 reads TGCAGTGCTAGAGATAAGGGGGGGGCCAAAAACATTCAGTACTTC.

This sequence joins TRBV3-1 and TRBJ2-1; TRBD2 aligns across 14 bases. Germline loops: CDR1 LGHDT, CDR2 YNNKEL (reference sequence). The CDR3 loop spans 18 amino acids. The ends lost 5 bases at V and 1 base at J; junction bases unmatched: 7. The CDR3 spells CASSSGLAGVLSYNEQFF. CDR3 nucleotide sequence: TGTGCCAGCAGCTCGGGACTAGCGGGAGTTCTATCCTACAATGAGCAGTTCTTC.

The chain links TRBV20-1 to TRBJ2-3; TRBD2 aligns across 8 bases. The CDR3 consists of 15 residues. V was pared by 3 bases and J by 6 bases, with 11 bases of the junction left unmatched. Germline V lookup: CDR1 DFQATT, CDR2 SNEGSKA (reference sequence). The DNA for the CDR3 is TGCAGTGCTAGGGGGTTGGTAGCGGGACCCGATACGCAGTATTTT. It codes for CSARGLVAGPDTQYF.

The CDR3 here is CASSHPRNEAFF. In DNA, the CDR3 is TGTGCCAGCAGCCATCCGAGGAATGAAGCTTTCTTT. V and J are TRBV4-2 and TRBJ1-1; D unclear. V was cut by 3 bases and J by 7 bases, with 9 bases left in between. The length of the CDR3 is 12 residues. The germline CDR1 and CDR2 sequences are LGHNA and YNFKEQ.

The V call is TRBV2, the J call TRBJ2-3, with D possibly being TRBD2 (5 bases). CDR1 SNHLY and CDR2 FYNNEI come from the germline V gene. The ends were cut back, 9 bases at V and 2 bases at J, with 9 bases in the middle. There are 12 residues in the CDR3. The chain's CDR3 is CARRRTTDTQYF. CDR3 DNA sequence: TGTGCCAGGAGGAGGACCACAGATACGCAGTATTTT.

This clonotype was counted a few times. V is TRBV5-8 and J is TRBJ1-2; 9 nucleotides match TRBD1. There are 17 residues in the CDR3. V shed 4 bases and J 8 bases; nucleotides not matched to a gene: 18. Germline CDR1 and CDR2: SGHTS and YDEGEE. CDR3 DNA sequence: TGTGCCAGCAGCGTCCCTAAAACCGGGACAGGGCCGTCAGGCTACACCTTC. The encoded protein is CASSVPKTGTGPSGYTF.

Regarding this clonotype: One junction end disagrees with the germline gene, perhaps due to a read error. This chain uses TRBV13 with TRBJ2-4; 7 nucleotides align to TRBD1. CDR1 is PRHDT, CDR2 FYEKMQ, per germline (reference sequence). The CDR3 extends over 14 amino acids. CDR3 sequence reads: CANSPGTVKNIQYF. Here the CDR3 DNA reads TGTGCCAACAGCCCCGGGACAGTTAAAAACATTCAGTACTTC.

The chain is built from TRBV4-2 and TRBJ2-7; D gene ambiguous. The J call could be wrong; TRBJ2-5 is a better fit for the DNA end. CDR3 length: 15 amino acids. The germline V gene has CDR1 LGHNA and CDR2 YNFKEQ. The CDR3: CASSRAGDWMQTQYF. The CDR3 nucleotides are TGTGCCAGCAGCCGAGCAGGTGATTGGATGCAGACCCAGTACTTC.

This sequence joins TRBV20-1 and TRBJ2-7; 14 bases line up with TRBD2. The CDR3 length is 15 residues. The ends lost 5 bases at V and 8 bases at J; junction bases unmatched: 11. The germline V gene has CDR1 DFQATT and CDR2 SNEGSKA (reference sequence). CDR3 in DNA: TGCAGTGCTTGTCATCGACTAGCGGGAGGGCTCCAGCAGTACTTC. Translated: CSACHRLAGGLQQYF.

This sequence joins TRBV7-9 and TRBJ2-1, with 10 bases identical to TRBD2. CDR1 is SEHNR and CDR2 is FQNEAQ in the germline V gene (reference sequence). The CDR3 length is 19 residues. Trimming at V came to 4 bases and at J to 1 base, leaving 13 bases not matched to a gene. CDR3 in amino acids: CASSSKRGGEYISYNEQFF. CDR3 bases: TGTGCCAGCAGCTCAAAGCGGGGGGGCGAATATATTTCCTACAATGAGCAGTTCTTC.

The genes are TRBV30 and TRBJ2-2; D is ambiguous. Germline V gene data show CDR1 as GTSNPN and CDR2 as SVGIG (reference sequence). V was pared by 1 base and J by 5 bases, with 5 bases between. This CDR3 contains 12 residues. CDR3 sequence (DNA): TGTGCCTGGAGTGCCCTAACCGGGGAGCTGTTTTTT. As protein: CAWSALTGELFF.

This clonotype showed up just a few times. This sequence joins TRBV5-1 and TRBJ2-7; weak D call: TRBD2 (5 bases). V was shortened by 0 bases and J by 4 bases, with 14 bases between the two germline ends. This CDR3 region has 15 residues. CDR1 and CDR2 from the germline V gene are SGHRS and YFSETQ. The CDR3 nucleotides read TGCGCCAGCAGCTTGGAGGCGGGCTGGGGATACGAGCAGTACTTC. Translation: CASSLEAGWGYEQYF.

This chain joins TRBV5-1 and TRBJ1-2; TRBD1 agrees at 8 bases. The CDR3 extends over 15 amino acids. Unmatched junction bases numbered 8, after V lost 3 bases and J lost 4 bases. Looked up from germline, CDR1 is SGHRS and CDR2 is YFSETQ. The DNA for the CDR3 is TGCGCCAGCAGCTCAGGACAGGGTGGGGCCTATGGCTACACCTTC. Its translation: CASSSGQGGAYGYTF.

The genes are TRBV7-9 and TRBJ1-1, with unresolved D. The germline V gene encodes CDR1 SEHNR and CDR2 FQNEAQ (reference sequence). The CDR3 sequence is 13 residues long. The V end was cut by 2 bases, the J end by 6 bases, with 10 bases between. CDR3 bases: TGTGCCAGCAGCTTAACGGACCTACCTGAAGCTTTCTTT. It yields the protein CASSLTDLPEAFF.

This chain joins TRBV2 and TRBJ2-7; 8 nucleotides agree with TRBD1. The germline CDR1 and CDR2 sequences are SNHLY and FYNNEI. The CDR3 sequence is 15 residues long. V dropped 7 bases and J dropped 1; count of bases not matched to a gene: 9. The CDR3 loop reads CASTHGQGPSYEQYF. The CDR3 bases are TGTGCCAGCACCCATGGACAGGGACCATCCTACGAGCAGTACTTC.

This clonotype showed up just a few times. V and J are TRBV20-1 and TRBJ1-2; a possible D gene is TRBD1 (6 bases). V lost 1 base and J lost 6, with 15 bases in between. Germline CDR1 reads DFQATT; CDR2 reads SNEGSKA (reference sequence). The CDR3 totals 14 residues. The CDR3 here is CSARGQGRQDGYTF. DNA for the CDR3: TGCAGTGCTAGAGGTCAGGGAAGACAGGATGGCTACACCTTC.

CDR3 region: CASSLQTSGSGNEQFF. CDR3 DNA sequence: TGTGCCAGCAGCTTGCAGACTAGCGGGAGTGGCAATGAGCAGTTCTTC. The rearrangement links TRBV5-6 to TRBJ2-1, with 12 bases identical to TRBD2. The trim removed 1 base at V and 6 bases at J, leaving 5 bases unmatched. Germline V gives CDR1 SGHDT, CDR2 YYEEEE. The CDR3 consists of 16 residues.